What follows is one T cell receptor beta chain and its context. This specimen comes from a study of blood T cell repertoires in COVID-19. Only in-frame clones appear in the TCRdb table, and some are missing; sequencing was by immunoSEQ multiplex PCR. The sample shows fewer than 400,000 clones, roughly 89% of them seen only once. The TCR sequence derives from a woman in her 50s who had recovered from COVID-19. The specimen was PBMCs or T cells enriched from blood (not recorded which).

In DNA, the CDR3 is TGTGCCAGCAGCTTAGGACTGTACGAAAAAGAGACCCAGTACTTC. Protein sequence: CASSLGLYEKETQYF. The chain employs TRBV7-2 and TRBJ2-5; D uncertain. V was pared by 1 base and J by 3 bases, with 12 bases between. This CDR3 is 15 amino acids long. Per the germline V gene, CDR1 is SGHTA and CDR2 is FQGNSA.